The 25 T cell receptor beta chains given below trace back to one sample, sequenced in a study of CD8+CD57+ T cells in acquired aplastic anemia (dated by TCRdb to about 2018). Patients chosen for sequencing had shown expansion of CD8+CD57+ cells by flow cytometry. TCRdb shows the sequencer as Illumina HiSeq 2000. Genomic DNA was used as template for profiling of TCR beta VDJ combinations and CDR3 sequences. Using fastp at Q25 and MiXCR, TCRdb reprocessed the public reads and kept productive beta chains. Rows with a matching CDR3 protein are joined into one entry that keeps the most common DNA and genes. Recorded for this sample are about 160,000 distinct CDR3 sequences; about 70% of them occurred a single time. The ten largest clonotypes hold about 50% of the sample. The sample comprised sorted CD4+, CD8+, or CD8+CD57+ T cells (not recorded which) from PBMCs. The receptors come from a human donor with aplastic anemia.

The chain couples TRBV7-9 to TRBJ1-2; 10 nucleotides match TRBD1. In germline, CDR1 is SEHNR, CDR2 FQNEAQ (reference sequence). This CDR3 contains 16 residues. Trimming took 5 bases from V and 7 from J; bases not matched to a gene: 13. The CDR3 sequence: CASSPKGDRGYVGYTF. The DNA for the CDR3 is TGTGCCAGCAGCCCAAAGGGGGACAGGGGATATGTTGGCTACACCTTC. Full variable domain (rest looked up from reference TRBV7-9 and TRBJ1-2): DTGVSQNPRHKITKRGQNVTFRCDPISEHNRLYWYRQTLGQGPEFLTYFQNEAQLEKSRLLSDRFSAERPKGSFSTLEIQRTEQGDSAMYLCASSPKGDRGYVGYTFGSGTRLTVV.

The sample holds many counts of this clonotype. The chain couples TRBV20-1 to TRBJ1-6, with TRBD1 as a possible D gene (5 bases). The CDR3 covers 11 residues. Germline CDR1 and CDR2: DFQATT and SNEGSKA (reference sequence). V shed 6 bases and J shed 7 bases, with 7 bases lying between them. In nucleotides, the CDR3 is TGCAGTGCAGGGGAAAATTCACCCCTCCACTTT. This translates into CSAGENSPLHF.

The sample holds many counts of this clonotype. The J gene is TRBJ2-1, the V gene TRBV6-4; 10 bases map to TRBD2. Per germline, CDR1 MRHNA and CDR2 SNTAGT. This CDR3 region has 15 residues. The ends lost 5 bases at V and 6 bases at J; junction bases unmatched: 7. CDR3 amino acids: CASSSSGGSTNEQFF. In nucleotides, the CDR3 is TGTGCCAGCAGTAGTAGCGGGGGGAGTACCAATGAGCAGTTCTTC.

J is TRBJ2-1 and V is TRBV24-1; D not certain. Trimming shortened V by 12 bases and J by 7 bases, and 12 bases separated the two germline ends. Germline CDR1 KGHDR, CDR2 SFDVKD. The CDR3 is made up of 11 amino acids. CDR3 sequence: CAGQPENEQFF. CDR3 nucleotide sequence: TGTGCCGGCCAGCCAGAGAATGAGCAGTTCTTC.

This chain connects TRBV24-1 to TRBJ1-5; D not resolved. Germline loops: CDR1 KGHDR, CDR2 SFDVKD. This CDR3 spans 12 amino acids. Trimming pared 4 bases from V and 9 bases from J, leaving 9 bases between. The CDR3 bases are TGTGCCACCAGTGACTTTGGTGGGCCCCAGCATTTT. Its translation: CATSDFGGPQHF.

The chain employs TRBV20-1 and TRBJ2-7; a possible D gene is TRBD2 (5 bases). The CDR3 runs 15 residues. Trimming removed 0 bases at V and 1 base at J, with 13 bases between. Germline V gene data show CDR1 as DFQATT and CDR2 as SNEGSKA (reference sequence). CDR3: CSARDLGSASYEQYV. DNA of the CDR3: TGCAGTGCTAGAGATCTGGGTAGCGCGTCCTACGAGCAGTACGTC.

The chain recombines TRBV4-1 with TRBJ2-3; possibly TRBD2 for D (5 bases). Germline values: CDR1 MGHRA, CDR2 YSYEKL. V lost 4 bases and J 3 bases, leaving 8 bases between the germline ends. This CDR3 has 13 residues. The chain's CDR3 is CASSPGKTDTQYF. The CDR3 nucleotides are TGCGCCAGCAGCCCCGGGAAGACAGATACGCAGTATTTT.

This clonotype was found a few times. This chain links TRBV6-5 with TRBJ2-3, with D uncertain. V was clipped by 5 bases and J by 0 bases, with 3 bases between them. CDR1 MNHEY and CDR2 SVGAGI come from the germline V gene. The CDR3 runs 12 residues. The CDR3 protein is CASSDSTDTQYF. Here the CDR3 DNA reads TGTGCCAGCAGTGACAGCACAGATACGCAGTATTTT.

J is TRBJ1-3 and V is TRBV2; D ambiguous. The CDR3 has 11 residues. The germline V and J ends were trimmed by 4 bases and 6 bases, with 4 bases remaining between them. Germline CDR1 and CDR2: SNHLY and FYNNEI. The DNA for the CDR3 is TGTGCCAGCAGTGCTAAAAACACCATATATTTT. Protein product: CASSAKNTIYF.

The CDR3 loop is CASSLVYRDRGYEQYF. The CDR3 DNA reads TGTGCCAGCAGCTTAGTTTATCGGGACAGGGGCTACGAGCAGTACTTC. The chain carries TRBV7-9 and TRBJ2-7; TRBD1 agrees at 10 bases. The CDR3 has 16 residues. V lost 1 base and J lost 3; bases outside the gene matches: 6. Germline assignment: CDR1 SEHNR and CDR2 FQNEAQ (reference sequence).

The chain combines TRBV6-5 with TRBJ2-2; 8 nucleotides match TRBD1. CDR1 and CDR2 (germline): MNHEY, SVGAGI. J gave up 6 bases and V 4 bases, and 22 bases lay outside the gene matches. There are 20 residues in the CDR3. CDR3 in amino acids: CASSSFRRDRIFGIAGELFF. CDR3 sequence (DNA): TGTGCCAGCAGTTCATTCCGCCGGGACAGGATTTTTGGGATCGCCGGGGAGCTGTTTTTT.

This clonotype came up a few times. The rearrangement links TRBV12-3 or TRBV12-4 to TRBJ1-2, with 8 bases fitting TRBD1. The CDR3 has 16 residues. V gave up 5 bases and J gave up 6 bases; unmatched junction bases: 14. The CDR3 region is CASSRTGPNLEDGYTF. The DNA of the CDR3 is TGTGCCAGCAGTAGGACAGGGCCTAACTTGGAGGATGGCTACACCTTC.

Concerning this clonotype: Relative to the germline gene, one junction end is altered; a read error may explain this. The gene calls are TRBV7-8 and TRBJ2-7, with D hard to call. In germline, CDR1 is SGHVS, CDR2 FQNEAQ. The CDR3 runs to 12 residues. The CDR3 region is CASSRVRAPSDF. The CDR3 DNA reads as TGTGCCAGCAGCCGGGTTAGGGCACCCTCGGACTTC.

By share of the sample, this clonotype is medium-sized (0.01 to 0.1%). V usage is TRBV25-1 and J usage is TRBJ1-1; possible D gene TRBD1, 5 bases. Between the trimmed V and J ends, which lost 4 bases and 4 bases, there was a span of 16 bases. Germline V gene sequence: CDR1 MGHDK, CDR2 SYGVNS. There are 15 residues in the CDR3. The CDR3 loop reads CASSGLQGGSTEAFF. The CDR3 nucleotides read TGTGCCAGCAGTGGCCTTCAGGGCGGGAGCACTGAAGCTTTCTTT.

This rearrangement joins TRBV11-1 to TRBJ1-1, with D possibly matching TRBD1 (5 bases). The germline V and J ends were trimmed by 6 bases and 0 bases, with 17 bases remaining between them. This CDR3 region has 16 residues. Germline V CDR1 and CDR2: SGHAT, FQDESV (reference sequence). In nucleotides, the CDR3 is TGTGCCAGCAGTTTCCCGACAGCTTCTATGAACACTGAAGCTTTCTTT. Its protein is CASSFPTASMNTEAFF. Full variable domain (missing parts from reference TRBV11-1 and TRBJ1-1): EAEVAQSPRYKITEKSQAVAFWCDPISGHATLYWYRQILGQGPELLVQFQDESVVDDSQLPKDRFSAERLKGVDSTLKIQPAELGDSAMYLCASSFPTASMNTEAFFGQGTRLTVV.

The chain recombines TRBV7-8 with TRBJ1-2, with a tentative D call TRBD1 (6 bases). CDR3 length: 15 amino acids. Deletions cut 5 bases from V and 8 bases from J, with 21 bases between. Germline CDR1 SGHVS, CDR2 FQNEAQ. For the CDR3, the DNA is TGTGCCAGCAGCACACTGGATTGGGGACAAGGGGGCTACACCTTC. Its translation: CASSTLDWGQGGYTF.

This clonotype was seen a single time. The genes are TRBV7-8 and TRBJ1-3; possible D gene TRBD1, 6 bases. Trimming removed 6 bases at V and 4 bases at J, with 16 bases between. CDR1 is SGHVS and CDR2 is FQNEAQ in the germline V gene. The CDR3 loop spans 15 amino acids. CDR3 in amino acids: CASRPRGPTGNTIYF. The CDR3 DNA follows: TGTGCCAGCAGACCCCGGGGGCCGACGGGAAACACCATATATTTT.

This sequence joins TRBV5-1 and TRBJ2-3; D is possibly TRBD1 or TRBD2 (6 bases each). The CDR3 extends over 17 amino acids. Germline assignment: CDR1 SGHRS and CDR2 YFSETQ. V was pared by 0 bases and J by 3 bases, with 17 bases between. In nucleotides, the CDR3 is TGCGCCAGCAGCTTGGGTTCGGGGGCGCGGGTTACAGATACGCAGTATTTT. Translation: CASSLGSGARVTDTQYF.

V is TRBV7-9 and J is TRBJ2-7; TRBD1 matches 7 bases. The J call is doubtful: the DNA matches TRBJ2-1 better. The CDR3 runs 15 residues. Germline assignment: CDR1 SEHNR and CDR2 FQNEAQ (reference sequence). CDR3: CASSSLPGQLNEQFF. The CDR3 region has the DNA TGTGCCAGCAGCTCATTGCCGGGACAGCTTAATGAGCAGTTCTTC.

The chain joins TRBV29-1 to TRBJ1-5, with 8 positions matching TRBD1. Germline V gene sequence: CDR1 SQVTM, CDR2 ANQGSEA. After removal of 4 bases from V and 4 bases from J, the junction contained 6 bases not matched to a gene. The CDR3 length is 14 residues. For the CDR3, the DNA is TGCAGCGTTGCCGGGACAGGCCCTAATCAGCCCCAGCATTTT. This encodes CSVAGTGPNQPQHF.

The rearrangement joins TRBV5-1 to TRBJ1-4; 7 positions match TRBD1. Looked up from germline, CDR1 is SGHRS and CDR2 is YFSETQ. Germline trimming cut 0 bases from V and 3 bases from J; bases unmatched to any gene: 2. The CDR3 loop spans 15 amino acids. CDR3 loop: CASSLVTGANEKLFF. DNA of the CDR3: TGCGCCAGCAGCTTGGTAACAGGGGCTAATGAAAAACTGTTTTTT.

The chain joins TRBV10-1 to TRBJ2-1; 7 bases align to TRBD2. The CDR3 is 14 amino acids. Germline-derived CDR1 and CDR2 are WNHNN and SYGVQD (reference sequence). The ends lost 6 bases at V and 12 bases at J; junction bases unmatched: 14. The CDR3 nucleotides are TGCGCCAGCAGCGGCGGGAGTCCTTCGGAGGTGCAGTTCTTC. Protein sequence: CASSGGSPSEVQFF.

CDR3 region: CASSTAGQLPWEQYF. In nucleotides, the CDR3 is TGTGCCAGTAGTACTGCGGGACAGCTACCTTGGGAGCAGTACTTC. The rearrangement links TRBV19 to TRBJ2-7; a weak D match, TRBD1 (7 bases). The V and J ends lost 4 bases and 7 bases respectively, with 20 bases between them. The length of the CDR3 is 15 residues. Germline-derived CDR1 and CDR2 are LNHDA and SQIVND (reference sequence).

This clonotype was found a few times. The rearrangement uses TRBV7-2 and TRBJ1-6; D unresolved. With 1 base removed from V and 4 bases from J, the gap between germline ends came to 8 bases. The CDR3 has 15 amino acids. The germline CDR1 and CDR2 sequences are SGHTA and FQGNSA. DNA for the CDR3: TGTGCCAGCAGCTTAGGCCCGCAATATAATTCACCCCTCCACTTT. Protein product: CASSLGPQYNSPLHF.

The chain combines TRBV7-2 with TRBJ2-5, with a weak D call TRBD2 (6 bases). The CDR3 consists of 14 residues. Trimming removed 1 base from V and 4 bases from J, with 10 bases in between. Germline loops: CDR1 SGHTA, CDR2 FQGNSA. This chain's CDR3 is CASSLGAGGETQYF. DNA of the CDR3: TGTGCCAGCAGCTTAGGAGCGGGTGGAGAGACCCAGTACTTC.